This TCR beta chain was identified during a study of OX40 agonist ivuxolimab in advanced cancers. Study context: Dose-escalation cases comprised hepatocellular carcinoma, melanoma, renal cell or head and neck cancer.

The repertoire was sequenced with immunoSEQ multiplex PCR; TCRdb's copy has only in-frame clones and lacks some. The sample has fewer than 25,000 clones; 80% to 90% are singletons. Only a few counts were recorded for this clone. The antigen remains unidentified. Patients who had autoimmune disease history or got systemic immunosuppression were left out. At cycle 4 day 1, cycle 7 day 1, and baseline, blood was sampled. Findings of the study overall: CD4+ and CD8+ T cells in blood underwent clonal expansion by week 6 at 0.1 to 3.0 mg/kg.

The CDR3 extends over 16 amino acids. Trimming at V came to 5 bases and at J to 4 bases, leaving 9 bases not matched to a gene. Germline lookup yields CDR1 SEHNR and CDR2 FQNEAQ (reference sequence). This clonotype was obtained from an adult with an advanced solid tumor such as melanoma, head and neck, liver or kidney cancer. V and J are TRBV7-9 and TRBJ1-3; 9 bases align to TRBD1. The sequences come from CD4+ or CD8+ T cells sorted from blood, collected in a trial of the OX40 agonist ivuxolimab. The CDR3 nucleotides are TGTGCCAGCAGCCCCGTCCGGGACAGGGTCGGAAACACCATATATTTT. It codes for CASSPVRDRVGNTIYF.